A selection of T cell receptor beta chains follows, all from one sample in a study of patients and donors after allogeneic stem cell transplantation. TCRdb redid the calling of the RT-PCR reads with MiXCR, one entry per CDR3 protein. The sample consists of fewer than 20,000 distinct CDR3 sequences, approximately 25% of them appearing once. The sequencing sample was made of blood, either unsorted or a sorted T cell fraction (not recorded which). The receptors originated from a human donor who was either an allogeneic HSCT recipient or a stem cell or donor lymphocyte infusion donor (not recorded which). It is not recorded whose cells these are; they may come from a transplant donor. The CDR3 runs from the conserved cysteine through the conserved F or W. D genes are given only for firm matches. Size is stated for part of the rows, as once, few or many counts, or as a class when the clone is expanded.

>-|-|TRBJ2-5|TRBV7-9
CASSYPSGETQYF
TGTGCCAGCAGCTACCCCTCTGGGGAGACCCAGTACTTC
>few|-|TRBJ1-5|TRBV20-1
CSAHPGTGNQPQHF
TGCAGTGCCCACCCCGGGACGGGGAATCAGCCCCAGCATTTT
>few|-|TRBJ1-1|TRBV20-1
CSASDGNTEAFF
TGCAGTGCTTCGGACGGAAACACTGAAGCTTTCTTT
>-|-|TRBJ2-7|TRBV28
CASSEGTYVYEQYF
TGTGCCAGCAGTGAAGGGACGTACGTCTACGAGCAGTACTTC
>few|-|TRBJ1-1|TRBV9
CASSVPPGAGVNTEAFF
TGTGCCAGCAGCGTACCGCCTGGGGCAGGGGTGAACACTGAAGCTTTCTTT
>-|-|TRBJ1-5|TRBV5-8
CASSSYTLNQPQHF
TGTGCCAGCAGCTCCTATACTCTTAATCAGCCCCAGCATTTT
>-|-|TRBJ1-2|TRBV6-2/TRBV6-3
CASSYSATGPNYGYTF
TGTGCCAGCAGTTACTCTGCTACAGGACCTAACTATGGCTACACCTTC
>-|-|TRBJ2-3|TRBV10-3
CAISGPPGSTDTQYF
TGTGCCATCAGTGGCCCCCCGGGGAGCACAGATACGCAGTATTTT
>medium-sized|-|TRBJ1-6|TRBV13
CASSLGGGVGPLHF
TGTGCCAGCAGCTTGGGCGGGGGCGTGGGACCCCTCCACTTT
>few|-|TRBJ1-1|TRBV28
CASSSGTSKAFF
TGTGCCAGCAGTTCCGGGACAAGCAAAGCTTTCTTT
>few|-|TRBJ1-2|TRBV5-1
CASSPPGTNYGYTF
TGCGCCAGCAGCCCCCCAGGGACTAACTATGGCTACACCTTC
>few|-|TRBJ2-7|TRBV20-1
CSARGQPYEQYF
TGCAGTGCTAGAGGACAGCCCTACGAGCAGTACTTC
>few|-|TRBJ1-2|TRBV20-1
CSARLGRRDYAYGYTF
TGCAGTGCTAGATTGGGAAGGAGGGACTATGCCTATGGCTACACCTTC
>-|-|TRBJ1-2|TRBV12-3/TRBV12-4
CASSLHRGGYTF
TGTGCCAGCAGTCTTCACCGGGGAGGCTACACCTTC
>-|TRBD1|TRBJ1-5|TRBV3-1
CASSPGGRGNQPQHF
TGTGCCAGCAGCCCAGGGGGCAGGGGGAATCAGCCCCAGCATTTT
>-|TRBD1|TRBJ1-5|TRBV7-2
CASSLAQGVLNQPQHF
TGTGCCAGCAGCTTAGCCCAGGGGGTTCTCAATCAGCCCCAGCATTTT
>-|-|TRBJ2-1|TRBV10-3
CAISPGGGQFF
TGTGCCATCAGTCCGGGTGGGGGACAGTTCTTC
>few|TRBD1|TRBJ1-5|TRBV12-3/TRBV12-4
CASTLGTGDQPQHF
TGTGCCAGCACTTTGGGGACAGGGGATCAGCCCCAGCATTTT
>-|TRBD1|TRBJ1-5|TRBV9
CASSDHRGKPQHF
TGTGCCAGCAGCGATCACAGGGGGAAGCCCCAGCATTTT
>few|-|TRBJ1-4|TRBV27
CASSPRGQLSNEKLFF
TGTGCCAGCAGTCCGCGAGGACAGCTCTCTAATGAAAAACTGTTTTTT
>-|-|TRBJ1-5|TRBV4-2
CASSHGYGDLNQPQHF
TGTGCCAGCAGCCATGGTTATGGGGACCTTAATCAGCCCCAGCATTTT